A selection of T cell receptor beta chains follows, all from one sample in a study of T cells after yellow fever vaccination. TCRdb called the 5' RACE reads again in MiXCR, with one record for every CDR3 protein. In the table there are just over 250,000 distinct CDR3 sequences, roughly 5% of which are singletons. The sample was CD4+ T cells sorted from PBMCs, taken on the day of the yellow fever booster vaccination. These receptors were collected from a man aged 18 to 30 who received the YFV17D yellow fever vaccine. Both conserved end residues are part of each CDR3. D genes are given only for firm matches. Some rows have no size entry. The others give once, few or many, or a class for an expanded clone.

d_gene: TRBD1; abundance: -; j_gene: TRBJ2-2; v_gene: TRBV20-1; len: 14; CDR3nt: TGCAGTGCACCCGGGACAGTGAACACCGGGGAGCTGTTTTTT; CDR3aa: CSAPGTVNTGELFF
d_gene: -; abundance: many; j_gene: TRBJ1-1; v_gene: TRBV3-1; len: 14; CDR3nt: TGTGCCAGCAGCCGTGCGGGGGGTCGGACTGAAGCTTTCTTT; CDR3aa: CASSRAGGRTEAFF
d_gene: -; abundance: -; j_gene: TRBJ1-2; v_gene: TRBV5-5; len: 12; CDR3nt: TGTGCCAGCAGCTTGTGGACAGATGGCTACACCTTC; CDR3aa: CASSLWTDGYTF
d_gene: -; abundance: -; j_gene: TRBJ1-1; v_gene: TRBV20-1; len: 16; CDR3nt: TGCAGTGCTAGAGATCAGACAGGACCTGTGAACACTGAAGCTTTCTTT; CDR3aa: CSARDQTGPVNTEAFF
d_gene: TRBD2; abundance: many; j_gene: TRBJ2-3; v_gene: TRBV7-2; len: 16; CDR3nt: TGTGCCAGCAGCTTAGCACTGGGGGGGGTCACAGATACGCAGTATTTT; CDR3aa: CASSLALGGVTDTQYF
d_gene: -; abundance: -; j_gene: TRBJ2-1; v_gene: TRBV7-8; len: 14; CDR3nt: TGTGCCAGCAGCTTAAGGGAGAGGTACAATGAGCAGTTCTTC; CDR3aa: CASSLRERYNEQFF
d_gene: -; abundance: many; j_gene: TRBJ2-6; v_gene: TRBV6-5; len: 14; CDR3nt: TGTGCCACCCGATTGACCGACTGGGCCAACGTCCTGACTTTC; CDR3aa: CATRLTDWANVLTF
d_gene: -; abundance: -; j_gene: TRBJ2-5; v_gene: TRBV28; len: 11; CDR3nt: TGTGCCAGCAGTTTACATCAGGTCCAGTACTTC; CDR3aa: CASSLHQVQYF
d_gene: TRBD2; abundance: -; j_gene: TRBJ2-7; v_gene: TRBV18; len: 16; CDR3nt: TGTGCCAGCTCACCCCAACTAGCGGGGAGCTCCTACGAGCAGTACTTC; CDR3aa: CASSPQLAGSSYEQYF
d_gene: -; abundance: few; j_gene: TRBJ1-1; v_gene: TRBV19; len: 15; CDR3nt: TGTGCCAGTAGTATACGGCAGGGCCTGAACACTGAAGCTTTCTTT; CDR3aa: CASSIRQGLNTEAFF
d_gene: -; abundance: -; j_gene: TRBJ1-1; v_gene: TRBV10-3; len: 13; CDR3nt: TGTGCCATCAATAGAGACCTGAACACTGAAGCTTTCTTT; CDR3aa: CAINRDLNTEAFF
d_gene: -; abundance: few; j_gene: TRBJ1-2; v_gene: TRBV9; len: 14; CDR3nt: TGTGCCAGCAGCGTCACCACAACGCCGGAAGGCTACACCTTC; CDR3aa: CASSVTTTPEGYTF
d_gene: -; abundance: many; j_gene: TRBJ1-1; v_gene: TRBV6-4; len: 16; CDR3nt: TGTGCCAGCAGTATAGATGAGCTGGACGTGAACACTGAAGCTTTCTTT; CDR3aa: CASSIDELDVNTEAFF
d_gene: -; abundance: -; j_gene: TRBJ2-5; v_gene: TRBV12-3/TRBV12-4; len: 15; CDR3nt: TGTGCCAGCAGTTTTGGGTGGGGGGGCGGAGAGACCCAGTACTTC; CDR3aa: CASSFGWGGGETQYF
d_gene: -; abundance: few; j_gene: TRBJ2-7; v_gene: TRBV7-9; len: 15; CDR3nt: TGTGCCAGCAGCTTTCGTGGACAGAATTCCTACGAGCAGTACTTC; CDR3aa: CASSFRGQNSYEQYF
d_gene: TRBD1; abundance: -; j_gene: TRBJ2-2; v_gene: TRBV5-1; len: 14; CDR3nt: TGCGCCAGCAGCCCCTGGGACAGCACCGGGGAGCTGTTTTTT; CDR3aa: CASSPWDSTGELFF
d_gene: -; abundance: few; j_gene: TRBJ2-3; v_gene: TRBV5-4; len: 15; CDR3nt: TGTGCCAGCAGCTTGGAGGTGGGCTGGGCAGATACGCAGTATTTT; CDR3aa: CASSLEVGWADTQYF
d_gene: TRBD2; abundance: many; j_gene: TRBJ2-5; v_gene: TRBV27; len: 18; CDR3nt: TGTGCCAGCAGTGGTCGAGGACTAGCGGTTTTTGATAAAGAGACCCAGTACTTC; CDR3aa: CASSGRGLAVFDKETQYF